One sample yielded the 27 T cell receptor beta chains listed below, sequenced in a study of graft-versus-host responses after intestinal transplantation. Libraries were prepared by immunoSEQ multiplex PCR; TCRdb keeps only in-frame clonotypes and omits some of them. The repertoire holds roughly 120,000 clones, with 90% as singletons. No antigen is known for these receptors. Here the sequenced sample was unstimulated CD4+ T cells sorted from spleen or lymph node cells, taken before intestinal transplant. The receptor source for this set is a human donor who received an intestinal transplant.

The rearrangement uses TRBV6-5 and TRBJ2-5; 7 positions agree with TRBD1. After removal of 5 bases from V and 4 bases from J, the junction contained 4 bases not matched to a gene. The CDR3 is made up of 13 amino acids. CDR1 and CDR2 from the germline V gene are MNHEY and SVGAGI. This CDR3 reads CASSRGPGETQYF. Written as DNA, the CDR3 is TGTGCCAGCAGTAGGGGGCCAGGAGAGACCCAGTACTTC.

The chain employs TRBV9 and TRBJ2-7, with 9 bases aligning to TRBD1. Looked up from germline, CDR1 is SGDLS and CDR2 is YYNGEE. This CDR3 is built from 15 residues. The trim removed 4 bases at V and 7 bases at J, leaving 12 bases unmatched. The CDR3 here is CASSPTTGQGGEQYF. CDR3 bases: TGTGCCAGCAGCCCCACCACGGGACAGGGAGGGGAGCAGTACTTC.

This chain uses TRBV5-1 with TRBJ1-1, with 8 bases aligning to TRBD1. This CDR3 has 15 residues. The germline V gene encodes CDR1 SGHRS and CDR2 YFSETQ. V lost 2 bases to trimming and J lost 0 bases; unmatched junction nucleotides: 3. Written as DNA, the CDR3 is TGCGCCAGCAGCTTAACAGGGGGAATGAACACTGAAGCTTTCTTT. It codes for CASSLTGGMNTEAFF.

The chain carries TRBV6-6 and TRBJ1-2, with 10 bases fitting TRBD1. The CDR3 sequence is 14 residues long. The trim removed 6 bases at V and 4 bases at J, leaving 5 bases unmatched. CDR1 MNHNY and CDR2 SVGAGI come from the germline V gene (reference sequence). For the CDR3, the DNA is TGTGCCAGCAGAGGGACAGGGGCCATCTATGGCTACACCTTC. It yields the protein CASRGTGAIYGYTF.

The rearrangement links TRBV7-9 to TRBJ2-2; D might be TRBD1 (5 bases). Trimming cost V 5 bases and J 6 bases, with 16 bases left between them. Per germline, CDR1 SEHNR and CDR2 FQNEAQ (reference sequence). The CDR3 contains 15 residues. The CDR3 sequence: CASSITLTVPGELFF. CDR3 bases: TGTGCCAGCAGCATAACCCTGACAGTTCCCGGGGAGCTGTTTTTT.

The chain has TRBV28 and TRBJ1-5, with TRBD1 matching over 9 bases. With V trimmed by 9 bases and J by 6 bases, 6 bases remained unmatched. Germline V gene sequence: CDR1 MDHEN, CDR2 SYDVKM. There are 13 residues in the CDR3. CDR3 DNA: TGTGCCAGTCTGGGGGACAGGGCTCAGCCCCAGCATTTT. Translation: CASLGDRAQPQHF.

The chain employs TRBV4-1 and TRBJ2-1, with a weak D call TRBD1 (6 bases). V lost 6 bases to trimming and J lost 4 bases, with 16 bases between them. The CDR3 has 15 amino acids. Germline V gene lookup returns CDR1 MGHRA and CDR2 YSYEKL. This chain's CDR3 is CASSPTGLYYNEQFF. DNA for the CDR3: TGCGCCAGCAGTCCCACAGGGCTTTATTACAATGAGCAGTTCTTC.

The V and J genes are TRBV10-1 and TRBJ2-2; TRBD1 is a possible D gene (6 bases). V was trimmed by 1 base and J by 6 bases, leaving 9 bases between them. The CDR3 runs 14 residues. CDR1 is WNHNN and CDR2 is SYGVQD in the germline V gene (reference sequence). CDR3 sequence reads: CASSEFGTPGELFF. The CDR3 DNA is TGCGCCAGCAGTGAGTTCGGGACACCCGGGGAGCTGTTTTTT.

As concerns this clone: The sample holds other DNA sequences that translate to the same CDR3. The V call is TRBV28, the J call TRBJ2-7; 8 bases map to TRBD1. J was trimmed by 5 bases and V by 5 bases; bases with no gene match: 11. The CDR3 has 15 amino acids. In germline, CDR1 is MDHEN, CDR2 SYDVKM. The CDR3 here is CASSPTPQGAHEQYF. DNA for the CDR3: TGTGCCAGCAGTCCGACTCCGCAGGGGGCCCACGAGCAGTACTTC.

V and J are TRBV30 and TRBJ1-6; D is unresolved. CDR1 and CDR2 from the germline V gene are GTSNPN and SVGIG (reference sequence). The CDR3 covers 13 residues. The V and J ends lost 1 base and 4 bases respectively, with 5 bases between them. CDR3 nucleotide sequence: TGTGCCTGGAGTGGTCAGTATAATTCACCCCTCCACTTT. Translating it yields CAWSGQYNSPLHF.

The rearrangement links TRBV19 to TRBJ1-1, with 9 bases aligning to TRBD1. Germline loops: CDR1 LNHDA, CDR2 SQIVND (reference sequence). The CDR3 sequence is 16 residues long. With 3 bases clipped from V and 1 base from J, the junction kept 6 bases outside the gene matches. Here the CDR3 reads CASSMLPGQGNTEAFF. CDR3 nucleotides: TGTGCCAGTAGTATGTTGCCGGGACAGGGGAACACTGAAGCTTTCTTT.

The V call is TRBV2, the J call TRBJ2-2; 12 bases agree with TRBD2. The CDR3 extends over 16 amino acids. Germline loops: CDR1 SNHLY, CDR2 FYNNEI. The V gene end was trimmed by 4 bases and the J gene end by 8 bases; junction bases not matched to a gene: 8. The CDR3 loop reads CASSGSTSGRGGELFF. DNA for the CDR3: TGTGCCAGCAGTGGGTCGACTAGCGGGAGAGGGGGGGAGCTGTTTTTT.

The CDR3 region is CASSLEQTYEQYF. CDR3 DNA: TGCGCCAGCAGCTTGGAACAAACCTACGAGCAGTACTTC. The chain carries TRBV5-1 and TRBJ2-7; no clear D gene. In germline, CDR1 is SGHRS, CDR2 YFSETQ. CDR3 length: 13 residues. V was shortened by 0 bases and J by 2 bases, with 6 bases between the two germline ends.

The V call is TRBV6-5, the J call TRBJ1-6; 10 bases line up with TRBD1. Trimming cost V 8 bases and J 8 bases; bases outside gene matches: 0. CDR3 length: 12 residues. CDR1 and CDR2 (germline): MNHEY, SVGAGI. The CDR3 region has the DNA TGTGCCAGCGGGACAGGGGATTCACCCCTCCACTTT. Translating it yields CASGTGDSPLHF.

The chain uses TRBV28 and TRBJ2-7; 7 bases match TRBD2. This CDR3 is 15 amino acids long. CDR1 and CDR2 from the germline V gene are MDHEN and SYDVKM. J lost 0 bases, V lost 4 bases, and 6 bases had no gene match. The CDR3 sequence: CASSSAGVSSYEQYF. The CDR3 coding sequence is TGTGCCAGCAGTTCGGCGGGAGTTAGCTCCTACGAGCAGTACTTC.

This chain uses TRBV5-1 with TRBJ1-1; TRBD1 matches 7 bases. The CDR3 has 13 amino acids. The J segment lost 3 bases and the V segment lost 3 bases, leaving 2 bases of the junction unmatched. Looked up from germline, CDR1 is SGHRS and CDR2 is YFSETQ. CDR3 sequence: CASSSTGDTEAFF. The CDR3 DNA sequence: TGCGCCAGCAGCTCAACAGGGGACACTGAAGCTTTCTTT.

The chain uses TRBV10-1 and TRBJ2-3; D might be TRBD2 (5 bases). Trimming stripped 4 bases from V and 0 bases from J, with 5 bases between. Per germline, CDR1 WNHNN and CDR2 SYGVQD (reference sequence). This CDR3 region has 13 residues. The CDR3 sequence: CASSGTSTDTQYF. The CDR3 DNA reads TGCGCCAGCAGTGGGACTAGCACAGATACGCAGTATTTT.

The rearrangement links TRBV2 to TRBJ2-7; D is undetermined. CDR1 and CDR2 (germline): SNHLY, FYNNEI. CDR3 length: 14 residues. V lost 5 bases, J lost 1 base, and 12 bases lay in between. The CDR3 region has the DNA TGTGCCAGCAGTTCTATTCACGGTTCCTACGAGCAGTACTTC. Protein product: CASSSIHGSYEQYF.

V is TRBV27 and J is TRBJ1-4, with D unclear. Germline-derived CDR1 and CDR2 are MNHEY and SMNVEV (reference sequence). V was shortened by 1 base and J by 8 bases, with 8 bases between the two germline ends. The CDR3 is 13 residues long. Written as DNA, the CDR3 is TGTGCCAGCAGTTTATGGGCCAGCGAAAAACTGTTTTTT. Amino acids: CASSLWASEKLFF.

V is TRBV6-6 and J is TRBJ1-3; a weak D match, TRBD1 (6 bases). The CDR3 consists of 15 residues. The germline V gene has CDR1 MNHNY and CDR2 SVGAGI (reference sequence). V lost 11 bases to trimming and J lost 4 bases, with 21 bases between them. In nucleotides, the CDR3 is TGTGCCTGCCGAAGGGGGACTACCGGAGGAAACACCATATATTTT. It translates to CACRRGTTGGNTIYF.

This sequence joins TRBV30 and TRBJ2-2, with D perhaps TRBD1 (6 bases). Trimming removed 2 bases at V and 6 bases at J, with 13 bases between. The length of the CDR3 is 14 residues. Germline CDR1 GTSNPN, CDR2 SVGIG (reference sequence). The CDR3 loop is CAWSRGRLAGELFF. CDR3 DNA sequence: TGTGCCTGGAGTAGGGGGAGATTAGCCGGGGAGCTGTTTTTT.

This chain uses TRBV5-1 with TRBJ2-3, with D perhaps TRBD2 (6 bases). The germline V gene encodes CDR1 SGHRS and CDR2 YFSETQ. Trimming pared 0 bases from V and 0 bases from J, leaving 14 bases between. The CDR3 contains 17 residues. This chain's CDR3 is CASSLDGRGISTDTQYF. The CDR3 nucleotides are TGCGCCAGCAGCTTGGATGGGCGGGGAATAAGCACAGATACGCAGTATTTT.

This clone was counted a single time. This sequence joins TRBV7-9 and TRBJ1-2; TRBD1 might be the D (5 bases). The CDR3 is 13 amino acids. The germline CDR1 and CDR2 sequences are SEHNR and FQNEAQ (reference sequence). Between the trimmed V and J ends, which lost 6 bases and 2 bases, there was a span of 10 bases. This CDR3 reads CASSLTVNYGYTF. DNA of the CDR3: TGTGCCAGCAGTTTGACAGTAAACTATGGCTACACCTTC.

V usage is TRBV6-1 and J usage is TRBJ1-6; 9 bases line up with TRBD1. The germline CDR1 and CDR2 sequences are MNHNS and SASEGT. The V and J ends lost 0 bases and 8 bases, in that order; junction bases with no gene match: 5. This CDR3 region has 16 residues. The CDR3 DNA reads TGTGCCAGCAGTGAAGCCCCGCGACAGGGGGATTCACCCCTCCACTTT. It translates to CASSEAPRQGDSPLHF.

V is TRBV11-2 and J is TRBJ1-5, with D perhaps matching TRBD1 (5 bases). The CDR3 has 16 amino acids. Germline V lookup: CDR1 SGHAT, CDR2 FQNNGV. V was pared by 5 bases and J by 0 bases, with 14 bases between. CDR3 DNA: TGTGCCAGCAGCCCTGGAGTAGGGGATAGCAATCAGCCCCAGCATTTT. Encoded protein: CASSPGVGDSNQPQHF.

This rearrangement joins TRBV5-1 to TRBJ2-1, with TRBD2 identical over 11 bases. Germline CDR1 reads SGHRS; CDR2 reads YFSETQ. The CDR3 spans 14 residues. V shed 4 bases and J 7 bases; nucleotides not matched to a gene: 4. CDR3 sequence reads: CASSLAGGLNEQFF. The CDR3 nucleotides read TGCGCCAGCAGCCTAGCGGGAGGACTAAATGAGCAGTTCTTC.

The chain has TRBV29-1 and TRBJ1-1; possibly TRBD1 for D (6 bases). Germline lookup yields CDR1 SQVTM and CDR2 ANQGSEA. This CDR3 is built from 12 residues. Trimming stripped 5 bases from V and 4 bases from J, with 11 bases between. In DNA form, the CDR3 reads TGCAGCGTTCACAGGGACACCACTGAAGCTTTCTTT. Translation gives CSVHRDTTEAFF.